One sample yielded the 16 T cell receptor beta chains listed below, sequenced in a study of blood T cells in healthy people across ages. With a J-beta primer mix and a sample-barcoded 5' primer, a second PCR ran about 6 to 11 cycles. TCRdb reanalysed the 5' RACE reads using MiXCR and keeps one entry per CDR3 protein. The profile shows 850,000 or so distinct CDR3 sequences, less than 35% of them singletons. Sequencing used blood. These receptors all come from a woman older than 75 in good health.

This clonotype was seen a handful of times. The chain employs TRBV6-5 and TRBJ1-1, with D uncertain. From germline, CDR1 is MNHEY and CDR2 SVGAGI. V lost 2 bases and J lost 1, with 11 bases in between. The CDR3 runs to 15 residues. CDR3 region: CASSYEPRTNTEAFF. DNA of the CDR3: TGTGCCAGCAGTTACGAGCCCAGAACGAACACTGAAGCTTTCTTT.

This sequence joins TRBV2 and TRBJ2-6, with D hard to call. This CDR3 has 15 residues. V gave up 4 bases and J gave up 2 bases, with 9 bases separating them. Per the germline V gene, CDR1 is SNHLY and CDR2 is FYNNEI. CDR3 residues: CASSGPRPGANVLTF. The CDR3 DNA follows: TGTGCCAGCAGTGGACCACGGCCTGGGGCCAACGTCCTGACTTTC.

The CDR3, as DNA: TGCGCCAGCAGGGCCCTAGCCAGTCGCTCCTACAATGAGCAGTTCTTC. This codes for CASRALASRSYNEQFF. The gene calls are TRBV23-1 and TRBJ2-1, with D possibly TRBD2 on 5 matching bases. TRBV23-1 is flagged as an ORF with uncertain function. The CDR3 has 16 amino acids. V shed 6 bases and J shed 0 bases, with 15 bases lying between them.

This clonotype showed up many times. The genes are TRBV3-1 and TRBJ1-2, with a possible D match to TRBD1 (5 bases). Trimming cost V 1 base and J 8 bases, with 11 bases left between them. The germline V gene encodes CDR1 LGHDT and CDR2 YNNKEL (reference sequence). This CDR3 spans 13 amino acids. CDR3 region: CASSQVGTGGYTF. The CDR3 bases are TGTGCCAGCAGCCAAGTGGGGACTGGCGGCTACACCTTC.

This clonotype has at least ten counts. A much larger clone differs by one base, so this may be a read error. The rearrangement joins TRBV7-9 to TRBJ2-6; tentatively, D is TRBD2 (6 bases). The CDR3 extends over 18 amino acids. Germline lookup yields CDR1 SEHNR and CDR2 FQNEAQ (reference sequence). Here the CDR3 reads CALPQEGLGTSGANVRTF. The CDR3 region has the DNA TGTGCCCTACCGCAGGAGGGGTTGGGCACCTCTGGGGCCAACGTCCGGACTTTC. Filled out from reference TRBV7-9 and TRBJ2-6, the complete variable domain reads DTGVSQNPRHKITKRGQNVTFRCDPISEHNRLYWYRQTLGQGPEFLTYFQNEAQLEKSRLLSDRFSAERPKGSFSTLEIQRTEQGDSAMYLCALPQEGLGTSGANVRTFGAGSRLTVL.

This chain joins TRBV6-2 or TRBV6-3 and TRBJ2-1; 7 bases map to TRBD1. The J call may be incorrect, as the DNA end agrees better with TRBJ2-7. CDR1 and CDR2 (germline): MNHEY, SVGEGT. The CDR3 loop spans 17 amino acids. Here the CDR3 DNA reads TGTGCCAGCAGTCGGACAGGCCCAGCGACCTCCTACAATGAGCAGTACTTC. It is translated as CASSRTGPATSYNEQYF.

This clonotype was observed a few times. This rearrangement joins TRBV18 to TRBJ2-7; possibly TRBD2 for D (6 bases). This CDR3 is built from 16 residues. Germline CDR1 and CDR2: KGHSH and LQKENI. Between the trimmed V and J ends, which lost 2 bases and 4 bases, there was a span of 18 bases. The CDR3 loop is CASSPGVGGKGYEQYF. The CDR3 nucleotides are TGTGCCAGCTCACCAGGGGTAGGAGGGAAAGGATACGAGCAGTACTTC.

A few counts support this clonotype. V and J are TRBV2 and TRBJ1-5; 9 positions agree with TRBD1. CDR1 and CDR2 (germline): SNHLY, FYNNEI. This CDR3 spans 15 amino acids. Trimming cost V 7 bases and J 9 bases; bases outside gene matches: 13. CDR3 nucleotides: TGTGCCAGCAATCCGTCCGGGACAGGGAATAGGCCCCAGCATTTT. Its translation is CASNPSGTGNRPQHF.

This chain uses TRBV20-1 with TRBJ2-2; the D is unclear. The CDR3 runs 13 residues. V lost 3 bases, J lost 1 base, and 6 bases lay in between. Germline assignment: CDR1 DFQATT and CDR2 SNEGSKA (reference sequence). The CDR3 is CSASGLNTGELFF. CDR3 bases: TGCAGTGCTAGCGGATTGAACACCGGGGAGCTGTTTTTT.

This clonotype was seen repeatedly, ten times or more. This chain links TRBV7-2 with TRBJ1-2, with 8 bases identical to TRBD1. The CDR3 consists of 14 residues. Germline CDR1 reads SGHTA; CDR2 reads FQGNSA. V lost 3 bases to trimming and J lost 4 bases; unmatched junction nucleotides: 4. The CDR3, as DNA: TGTGCCAGCAGCTTGACAGGGGCGGGCTATGGCTACACCTTC. Translated: CASSLTGAGYGYTF.

This clonotype was observed at least ten times. The V gene is TRBV4-1, the J gene TRBJ2-5, with a tentative D call TRBD2 (6 bases). CDR3 length: 15 residues. Trimming removed 0 bases at V and 1 base at J, with 9 bases between. Germline V CDR1 and CDR2: MGHRA, YSYEKL. Here the CDR3 reads CASSQDRGSQETQYF. CDR3 sequence (DNA): TGCGCCAGCAGCCAAGATCGGGGGAGCCAAGAGACCCAGTACTTC.

The chain couples TRBV7-2 to TRBJ1-4, with 10 bases matching TRBD1. Germline V gives CDR1 SGHTA, CDR2 FQGNSA. The CDR3 sequence is 15 residues long. The V and J ends lost 5 bases and 8 bases, in that order; junction bases with no gene match: 8. The CDR3 DNA is TGTGCCAGCAGCAACGGACAGGGGGTGGTGGAAAAACTGTTTTTT. Protein product: CASSNGQGVVEKLFF.

With regard to this clonotype: A read error may explain this, as a much larger clone is one base away. The J gene is TRBJ2-7, the V gene TRBV20-1; TRBD2 might be the D (6 bases). In germline, CDR1 is DFQATT, CDR2 SNEGSKA (reference sequence). Between the trimmed V and J ends, which lost 3 bases and 5 bases, there was a span of 23 bases. This CDR3 comprises 16 residues. The CDR3 nucleotides read TGCAGTGCTAGGGCCCTGGATGCAAGCGGGCCGCACGAGCAGTACTTC. The encoded protein is CSARALDASGPHEQYF.

This clonotype was observed at least ten times. This chain links TRBV15 with TRBJ2-1, with no clear D. V was shortened by 0 bases and J by 0 bases, with 9 bases between the two germline ends. The CDR3 spans 16 residues. The germline CDR1 and CDR2 sequences are LNHNV and YYDKDF (reference sequence). CDR3 bases: TGTGCCACCAGCAGAGATTCACTAAGCTCCTACAATGAGCAGTTCTTC. Amino acid sequence: CATSRDSLSSYNEQFF.

Of note for this clonotype: Germline is not matched at one junction end, which may reflect a read error. The rearrangement uses TRBV9 and TRBJ2-1; D might be TRBD1 (6 bases). Germline V gives CDR1 SGDLS, CDR2 YYNGEE. The CDR3 has 14 residues. As DNA, the CDR3 is TGTGCCGGCAGCGTGTTACAGGGTGCTAATGAGCAGTTCTTC. This gives the protein CAGSVLQGANEQFF.

This clonotype was counted at least ten times. The V and J genes are TRBV7-2 and TRBJ1-5, with D uncertain. CDR1 SGHTA and CDR2 FQGNSA come from the germline V gene. With 8 bases removed from V and 2 bases from J, the gap between germline ends came to 10 bases. This CDR3 spans 13 amino acids. For the CDR3, the DNA is TGTGCCAGCGGACCGGACGGCAATCAGCCCCAGCATTTT. Translating gives CASGPDGNQPQHF.